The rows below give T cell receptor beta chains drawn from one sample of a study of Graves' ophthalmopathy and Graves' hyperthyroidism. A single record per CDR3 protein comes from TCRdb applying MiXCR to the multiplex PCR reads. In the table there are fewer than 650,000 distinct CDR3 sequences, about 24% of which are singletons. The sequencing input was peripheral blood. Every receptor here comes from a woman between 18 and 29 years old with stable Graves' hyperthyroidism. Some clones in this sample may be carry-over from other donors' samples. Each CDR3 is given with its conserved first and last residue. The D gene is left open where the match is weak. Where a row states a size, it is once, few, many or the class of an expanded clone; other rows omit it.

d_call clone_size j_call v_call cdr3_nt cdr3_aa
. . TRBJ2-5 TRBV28 TGTGCCAGCAGTCCAATTGGGCAGCGGCGGGATCAAGAGACCCAGTACTTC CASSPIGQRRDQETQYF
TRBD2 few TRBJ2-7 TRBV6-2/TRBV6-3 TGTGCCAGCAATCTTAATAGCGGGGGTGGCAACGAGCAGTACTTC CASNLNSGGGNEQYF
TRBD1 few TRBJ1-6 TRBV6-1 TGTGCCAGCAGAACGTTCCGGGACAGGGTATCACCCCTCCACTTT CASRTFRDRVSPLHF
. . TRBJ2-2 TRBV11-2 TGTGCCAGCAGCTTAGTGTCGGCTAGCTTGAGGGACGGGGAGCTGTTTTTT CASSLVSASLRDGELFF
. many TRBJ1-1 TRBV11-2 TGTGCCAGCAGCCTTTCTACAGGGTTTGGGGAAGCTTTCTTT CASSLSTGFGEAFF
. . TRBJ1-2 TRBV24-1 TGTGCCACCAGTGATTTGGTGGGCTATGGCTACACCTTC CATSDLVGYGYTF
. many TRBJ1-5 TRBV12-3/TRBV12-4 TGTGCCAGCAGTCCGGGTGATGGCGACTATCAGCCCCAGCATTTT CASSPGDGDYQPQHF
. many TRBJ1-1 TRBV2 TGTGCCAGCAGTAATATTAGGAGGGGCACTGAAGCTTTCTTT CASSNIRRGTEAFF
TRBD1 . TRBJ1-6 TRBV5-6 TGTGCCAGCAGCCTAAGGGACAGGGGGTTTTCACCCCTCCACTTT CASSLRDRGFSPLHF
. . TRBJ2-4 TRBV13 TGTGCCAGCAGCCCGACCATTGGGGCAGACCGAAACATTCAGTACTTC CASSPTIGADRNIQYF
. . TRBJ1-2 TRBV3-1 TGTGCCAGCAGCCAAGATCCCGTCGGGTGGGATGGCTACACCTTC CASSQDPVGWDGYTF
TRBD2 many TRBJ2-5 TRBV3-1 TGTGCCAGCAGCCGATTCCGGGAGGGACTAAGGGAGACCCAGTACTTC CASSRFREGLRETQYF
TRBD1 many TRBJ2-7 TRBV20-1 TGCAGTGCTAGCGACGACAGGGTCAAAAACGAGCAGTACTTC CSASDDRVKNEQYF
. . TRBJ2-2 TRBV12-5 TGTGCTAGTGGTTTGGTACTTGGGCCTCAGAACACCGGGGAGCTGTTTTTT CASGLVLGPQNTGELFF
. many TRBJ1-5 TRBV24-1 TGTGCCACCAGTGATACCGGGGGCCGATCGGATCAGCCCCAGCATTTT CATSDTGGRSDQPQHF
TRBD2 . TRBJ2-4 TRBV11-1 TGTGCCAGCAGCTTAGGATGGGCGACTAGCGGGAGGGAGGACATTCAGTACTTC CASSLGWATSGREDIQYF
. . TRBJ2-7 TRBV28 TGTGCCAGCAGCCCTTATCAGGGGAACTCCTACGAGCAGTACTTC CASSPYQGNSYEQYF
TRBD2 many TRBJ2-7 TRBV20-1 TGCAGTGCTAGCGACAGCGGGAGGGCGCAGCAGTACTTC CSASDSGRAQQYF
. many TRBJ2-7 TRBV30 TGTGCCCAACGGGGCAGCTACGAGCAGTACTTC CAQRGSYEQYF
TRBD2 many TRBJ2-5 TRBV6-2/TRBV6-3 TGTGCCAGCCAGGGTGGTAGCGGGTACCAACAAGAGACCCAGTACTTC CASQGGSGYQQETQYF
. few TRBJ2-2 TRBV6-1 TGTGCCAGCAGTAAGGCAGGGGCCACCCGGGGGCTGTTTTTT CASSKAGATRGLFF
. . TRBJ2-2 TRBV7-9 TGTGCCAGCAGCTGGGGAGGGGGCAACACCGGGGAGCTGTTTTTT CASSWGGGNTGELFF
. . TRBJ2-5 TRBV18 TGTGCCAGCCCACCAACCTGGGACTACCAAGAGACCCAGTACTTC CASPPTWDYQETQYF
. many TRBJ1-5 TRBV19 TGTGCCAGTAGTATGGCGCAGGACAATCAGCCCCAGCATTTT CASSMAQDNQPQHF
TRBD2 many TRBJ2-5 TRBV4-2 TGTGCCAGCAGCCGCCGACTAGCGGAACAAGAGACCCAGTACTTC CASSRRLAEQETQYF
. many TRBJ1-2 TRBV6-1 TGTGCCAGCAGAGGGGCCAGCACTTCCTATGGCTACACCTTC CASRGASTSYGYTF
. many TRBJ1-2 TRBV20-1 TGCAGTGCCGCCCCGTTGACTCCTTGGGGCTACACCTTC CSAAPLTPWGYTF
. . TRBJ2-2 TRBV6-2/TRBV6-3 TGTGCCGGACGAGAGAGGGCCAAACCGACCGGGGAGCTGTTTTTT CAGRERAKPTGELFF
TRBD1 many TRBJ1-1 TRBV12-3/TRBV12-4 TGTGCCAGCAGTCAGAACAGGGGAAACACTGAAGCTTTCTTT CASSQNRGNTEAFF
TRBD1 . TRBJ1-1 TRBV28 TGTGCCAGCAGCGTACAGGGGACTGGAGCTTTCTTT CASSVQGTGAFF
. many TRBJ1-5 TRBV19 TGTGTCAGTGGGGGGGACGGCAATCAGCCCCAGCATTTT CVSGGDGNQPQHF
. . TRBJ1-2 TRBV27 TGTGCCAGCAGAGTAGACAGGTTTAACTATGGCTACACCTTC CASRVDRFNYGYTF
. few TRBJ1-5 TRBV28 TGTGCCAGCACTAACTTTAACAGCAATCAGCCCCAGCATTTT CASTNFNSNQPQHF
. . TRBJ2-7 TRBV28 TGTGCCAGCAGTTGGGCGGCAGGGCCTACTTACGAGCAGTACTTC CASSWAAGPTYEQYF
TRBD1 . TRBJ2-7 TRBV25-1 TGTGCCAGCAGTGAATTAGAGGACAGGGGATTGTACGAGCAGTACTTC CASSELEDRGLYEQYF
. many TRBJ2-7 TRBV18 TGTGCCAGCTCATACTTCTCAGGTAACGAGCAGTACTTC CASSYFSGNEQYF
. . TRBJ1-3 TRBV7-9 TGTGCCAGCAGCTCAGCAACAGGGCTCGGAAACACCATATATTTT CASSSATGLGNTIYF
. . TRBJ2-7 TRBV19 TGTGCCAGTAGTATTGGCGCTCCGGGCGACTACGAGCAGTACTTC CASSIGAPGDYEQYF
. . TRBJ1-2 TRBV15 TGTGCCACCAGCAGTTCTCCAGGGGACGGCTACACCTTC CATSSSPGDGYTF
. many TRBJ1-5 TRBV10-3 TGTGCCATAAGGAGGGACATCAATCAGCCCCAGCATTTT CAIRRDINQPQHF
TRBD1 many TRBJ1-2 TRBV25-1 TGTGCCAGCAGTGAGACCGGGACAGGGGACGGCTACACCTTC CASSETGTGDGYTF
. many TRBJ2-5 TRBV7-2 TGTGCCAGCAGCTTAGTTACAGGCCAAGAGACCCAGTACTTC CASSLVTGQETQYF
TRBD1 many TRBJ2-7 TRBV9 TGTGCCAGCAGTGTTGGACAGGAGAGCTACGAGCAGTACTTC CASSVGQESYEQYF
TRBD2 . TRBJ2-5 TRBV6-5 TGTGCCAGCAGTTACGTAGCGGGCCAAGAGACCCAGTACTTC CASSYVAGQETQYF
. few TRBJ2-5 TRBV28 TGTGCCAGCAGCTCAGACAGCGGGCGGTACCAAGAGACCCAGTACTTC CASSSDSGRYQETQYF
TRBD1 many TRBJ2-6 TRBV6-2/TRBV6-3 TGTGCCAGCAGCCCCGGGACAGCTGGGGCCAACGTCCTGACTTTC CASSPGTAGANVLTF
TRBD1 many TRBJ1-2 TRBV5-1 TGCGCCAGCAGGATCTGGGACAGGCAAGCTAACTATGGCTACACCTTC CASRIWDRQANYGYTF
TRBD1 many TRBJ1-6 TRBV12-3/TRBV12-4 TGTGCCAGCAGGACAGGGGCCGTGGGAAATTCACCCCTCCACTTT CASRTGAVGNSPLHF
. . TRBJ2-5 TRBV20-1 TGCACCGCGGTGGGGGGCAGGGAGACCCAGTACTTC CTAVGGRETQYF
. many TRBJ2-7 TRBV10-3 TGTGCCGTCCTCCCGGTCAACGAGCAGTACTTC CAVLPVNEQYF
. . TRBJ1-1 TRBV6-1 TGTGCCAGCAGCGGACAAATGGGGGGCCCTTATTTTGAAGCTTTCTTT CASSGQMGGPYFEAFF
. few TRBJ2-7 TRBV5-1 TGCGCCAGCAGCCTAGGACGCCGAGACGGACGGGATTCCTACGAGCAGTACTTC CASSLGRRDGRDSYEQYF
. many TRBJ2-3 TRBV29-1 TGCAGCGTAGACCTGACACCAGATACGCAGTATTTT CSVDLTPDTQYF